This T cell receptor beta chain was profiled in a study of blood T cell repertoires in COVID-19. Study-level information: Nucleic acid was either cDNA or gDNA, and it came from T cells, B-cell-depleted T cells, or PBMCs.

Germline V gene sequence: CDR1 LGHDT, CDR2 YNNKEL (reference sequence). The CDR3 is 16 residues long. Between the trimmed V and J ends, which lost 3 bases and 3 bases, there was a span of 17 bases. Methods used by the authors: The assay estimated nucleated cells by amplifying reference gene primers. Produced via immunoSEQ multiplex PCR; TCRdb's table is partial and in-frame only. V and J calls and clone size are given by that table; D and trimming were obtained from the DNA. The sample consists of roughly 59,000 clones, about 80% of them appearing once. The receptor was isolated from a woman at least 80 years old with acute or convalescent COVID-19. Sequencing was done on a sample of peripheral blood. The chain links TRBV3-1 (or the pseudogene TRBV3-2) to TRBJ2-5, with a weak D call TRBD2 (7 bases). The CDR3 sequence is CASSHLPGGGKETQYF. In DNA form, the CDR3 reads TGTGCCAGCAGCCATCTTCCGGGGGGCGGCAAAGAGACCCAGTACTTC.